This T cell receptor beta chain was documented in a study of vaccination effects on CD4 cells after COVID-19. Germline V lookup: CDR1 MNHEY, CDR2 SVGAGI. The length of the CDR3 is 15 residues. The V end lost 4 bases, the J end lost 4 bases, and 13 bases lay between the germline ends. Expansion of antigen-specific CD4+ T cells with viral peptide pools was carried out by the ViraFEST assay before sequencing. After around 10 days in culture, the CD4+ T cells were isolated. Vaccine recipients had no previous SARS-CoV-2 infection; their nucleocapsid antibodies were negative. In culture with roughly 10 IU/ml IL-2 and 9 to 10 ug/ml peptides, PBMC were grown at fewer than 2.5 million per well. Cultures got half-medium changes with IL-2 on days 3 and 7. The table came from immunoSEQ multiplex PCR; TCRdb's copy has only in-frame clones and leaves some out. The profile shows 67,000 or so clones, around 72% of them singletons.

Study-level findings and limits: After vaccination, at late timepoints, clones induced by infection and by vaccine contracted markedly. Just 1 of 255 vaccine-induced clones in healthy recipients was cross-reactive.

As regards this clone: The antigen is not known.

The input for sequencing was CD4+ T cells from PBMCs cultured with HCoV-OC43 spike peptides, taken before COVID-19 vaccination. Subset specified: HCoV-OC43 spike overlapping peptide pool stimulation. This clonotype was obtained from a human donor who received a COVID-19 vaccine. J is TRBJ1-4 and V is TRBV6-5; D is undetermined. In DNA form, the CDR3 reads TGTGCCAGCAGTTGGACCAGCCCCTTTAATGAAAAACTGTTTTTT. Translated: CASSWTSPFNEKLFF.